The entry that follows covers one TCR beta chain sequence. Its antigen remains unidentified. The CDR3 spans 13 residues. Germline assignment: CDR1 ENHRY and CDR2 SYGVKD. V shed 10 bases, J shed 3 bases, and the junction held 6 bases outside the gene matches. The sample originates from a study of T cells in Graves' hyperthyroidism and ophthalmopathy. Study-level findings and limits: Most thyroid clonotypes with frequency above 0.001 were detected in blood. From stable hyperthyroidism, ophthalmopathy was separated by a 13 V-J model.

Patients aged 18 to 65 had newly diagnosed hyperthyroidism of under 2 months' duration. Amplified TCR beta CDR3 regions came from RNA transcripts. When the TCR CDR3 underwent first-round RT-PCR, the HTBI primer set was used. From the multiplex PCR reads, TCRdb called clonotypes with MiXCR, one entry per CDR3 protein. The sample holds around 690,000 distinct CDR3 sequences, 15% to 20% seen once. Sequencing input: blood. V gene TRBV10-3 combines with J gene TRBJ1-5; 7 bases line up with TRBD1. The source is a man aged 45 to 65 with Graves' hyperthyroidism. The chain's CDR3 is CATTGNYNQPQHF. The CDR3 coding sequence is TGTGCCACGACAGGGAATTACAATCAGCCCCAGCATTTT.